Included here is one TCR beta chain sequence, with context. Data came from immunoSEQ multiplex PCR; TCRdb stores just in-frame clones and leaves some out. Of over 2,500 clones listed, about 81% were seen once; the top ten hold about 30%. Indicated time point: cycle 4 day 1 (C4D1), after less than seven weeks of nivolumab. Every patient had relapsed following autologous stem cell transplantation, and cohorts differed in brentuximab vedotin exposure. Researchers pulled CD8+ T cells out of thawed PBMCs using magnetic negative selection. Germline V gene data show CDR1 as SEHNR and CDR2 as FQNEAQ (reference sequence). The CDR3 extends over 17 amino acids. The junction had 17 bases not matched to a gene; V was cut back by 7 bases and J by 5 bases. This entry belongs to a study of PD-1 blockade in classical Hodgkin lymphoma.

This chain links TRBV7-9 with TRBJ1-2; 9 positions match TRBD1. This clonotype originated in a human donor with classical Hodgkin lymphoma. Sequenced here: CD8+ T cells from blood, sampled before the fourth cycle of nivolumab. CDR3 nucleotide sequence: TGTGCCAGCATGGGACCTGGGACAGGGATAGGGGATTATGGCTACACCTTC. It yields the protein CASMGPGTGIGDYGYTF.